These 20 T cell receptor beta chains were sequenced from one sample in a study of blood T cell repertoires in COVID-19. The table came from immunoSEQ multiplex PCR; TCRdb's copy has only in-frame clones and leaves some out. The table has 200,000 or so clones, 75% to 85% seen once. The sequencing input was peripheral blood. The receptors stem from a man aged 40-49 years who had recovered from COVID-19.

V usage is TRBV13 and J usage is TRBJ1-1; D may be TRBD1 (5 bases). CDR3 length equals 17 residues. The germline V and J ends were trimmed by 1 base and 4 bases, with 19 bases remaining between them. Germline lookup yields CDR1 PRHDT and CDR2 FYEKMQ (reference sequence). The CDR3 region is CASSLESADRYGTEAFF. In nucleotides, the CDR3 is TGTGCCAGCAGCTTAGAATCGGCAGACAGATATGGCACTGAAGCTTTCTTT.

The rearrangement joins TRBV5-5 to TRBJ1-2; TRBD1 agrees at 10 bases. The CDR3 consists of 14 residues. The germline CDR1 and CDR2 sequences are SGHKS and YYEKEE (reference sequence). Trimming took 4 bases from V and 4 from J; bases not matched to a gene: 4. As DNA, the CDR3 is TGTGCCAGCAGCCGGGACAGGGGAGGCTATGGCTACACCTTC. It translates to CASSRDRGGYGYTF. Complete variable domain (other parts from reference TRBV5-5 and TRBJ1-2): DAGVTQSPTHLIKTRGQQVTLRCSPISGHKSVSWYQQVLGQGPQFIFQYYEKEERGRGNFPDRFSARQFPNYSSELNVNALLLGDSALYLCASSRDRGGYGYTFGSGTRLTVV.

This chain joins TRBV2 and TRBJ1-2, with 10 bases identical to TRBD1. The CDR3 covers 18 residues. V trimming: 6 bases; J trimming: 0 bases; junction bases outside the gene matches: 13. Germline V gene data show CDR1 as SNHLY and CDR2 as FYNNEI. The CDR3 region is CASSQGKTGGSANYGYTF. CDR3 sequence (DNA): TGTGCCAGCAGCCAGGGGAAGACAGGGGGCTCAGCTAACTATGGCTACACCTTC.

This clone occurred once. The V and J genes are TRBV5-4 and TRBJ2-7, with a tentative D call TRBD2 (6 bases). The germline gives CDR1 SGHNT, CDR2 YYREEE (reference sequence). This CDR3 has 15 residues. V lost 4 bases, J lost 6 bases, and 20 bases lay in between. The CDR3 loop is CASSVPRRDGAEQYF. In nucleotides, the CDR3 is TGTGCCAGCAGCGTCCCCCGGCGGGACGGAGCCGAGCAGTACTTC. Drawing the rest from reference TRBV5-4 and TRBJ2-7, the complete variable domain is ETGVTQSPTHLIKTRGQQVTLRCSSQSGHNTVSWYQQALGQGPQFIFQYYREEENGRGNFPPRFSGLQFPNYSSELNVNALELDDSALYLCASSVPRRDGAEQYFGPGTRLTVT.

This chain connects TRBV13 to TRBJ1-1; tentative D call: TRBD1 (6 bases). Germline CDR1 reads PRHDT; CDR2 reads FYEKMQ (reference sequence). This CDR3 is built from 14 residues. With 4 bases removed from V and 4 bases from J, the gap between germline ends came to 13 bases. This CDR3 is CASSSGGLGTEAFF. The CDR3, as DNA: TGTGCCAGCAGCTCCGGGGGGCTGGGCACTGAAGCTTTCTTT.

J is TRBJ1-2 and V is TRBV4-3; D ambiguous. This CDR3 has 15 amino acids. Germline-derived CDR1 and CDR2 are LGHNA and YSLEER. Trimming pared 3 bases from V and 2 bases from J, leaving 13 bases between. The CDR3 sequence: CASSQSARGNYGYTF. Here the CDR3 DNA reads TGCGCCAGCAGCCAGTCGGCGCGAGGCAACTATGGCTACACCTTC.

The chain has TRBV9 and TRBJ1-2; D might be TRBD1 (6 bases). V was pared by 3 bases and J by 2 bases, with 14 bases between. Per the germline V gene, CDR1 is SGDLS and CDR2 is YYNGEE. This CDR3 has 15 amino acids. The CDR3 protein is CASSGIQGTNYGYTF. DNA of the CDR3: TGTGCCAGCAGCGGGATACAGGGTACAAACTATGGCTACACCTTC.

V is TRBV11-3 and J is TRBJ2-1; TRBD2 is a possible D gene (7 bases). CDR3 length: 14 residues. V was pared by 3 bases and J by 9 bases, with 15 bases between. Germline loops: CDR1 SGHNT, CDR2 YENEEA. The CDR3 DNA follows: TGTGCCAGCAGCTTTTTCGGGGGAGGGGGTGAGCAGTTCTTC. It is translated as CASSFFGGGGEQFF.

The gene calls are TRBV30 and TRBJ2-1, with D unresolved. CDR3 length equals 14 residues. Germline-derived CDR1 and CDR2 are GTSNPN and SVGIG (reference sequence). Between the trimmed V and J ends, which lost 4 bases and 2 bases, there was a span of 12 bases. CDR3 protein: CAWTERNPYNEQFF. CDR3 DNA sequence: TGTGCCTGGACGGAGAGAAATCCCTACAATGAGCAGTTCTTC.

The V gene is TRBV6-1, the J gene TRBJ1-2; D uncertain. The CDR3 length is 14 residues. CDR1 is MNHNS and CDR2 is SASEGT in the germline V gene. Trimming took off 0 bases at V and 9 bases at J, with 14 bases between the two ends. This chain's CDR3 is CASSEAFGGLSYTF. DNA of the CDR3: TGTGCCAGCAGTGAAGCTTTTGGAGGGCTGAGCTACACCTTC.

This clone was detected only once. The rearrangement uses TRBV12-5 and TRBJ2-2; 7 bases agree with TRBD1. Losses at the gene ends were 2 bases for V and 3 bases for J; bases not matched to a gene: 3. CDR3 length: 15 residues. Germline-derived CDR1 and CDR2 are LGHNT and FRNRAP. The CDR3 sequence: CASGLRQGDTGELFF. The CDR3, as DNA: TGTGCTAGTGGTTTGAGACAGGGCGACACCGGGGAGCTGTTTTTT.

The gene calls are TRBV29-1 and TRBJ2-4, with 9 positions matching TRBD1. The germline CDR1 and CDR2 sequences are SQVTM and ANQGSEA. V shed 6 bases and J 8 bases; nucleotides not matched to a gene: 8. This CDR3 comprises 13 residues. CDR3 region: CSVAPGQGDIQYF. CDR3 sequence (DNA): TGCAGCGTCGCTCCGGGACAGGGTGACATTCAGTACTTC.

V and J are TRBV9 and TRBJ2-1; tentative D call: TRBD1 (6 bases). The germline CDR1 and CDR2 sequences are SGDLS and YYNGEE. This CDR3 spans 13 amino acids. Trimming removed 6 bases from V and 5 bases from J, with 12 bases in between. This chain's CDR3 is CASTLGGDNEQFF. CDR3 bases: TGTGCCAGCACCCTTGGGGGCGACAATGAGCAGTTCTTC.

The V gene is TRBV9, the J gene TRBJ1-2, with TRBD1 matching over 9 bases. Germline V CDR1 and CDR2: SGDLS, YYNGEE. The trim removed 0 bases at V and 0 bases at J, leaving 6 bases unmatched. CDR3 length: 17 residues. The CDR3 DNA sequence: TGTGCCAGCAGCGTAGGTCGGACAGGGGTGGCTAACTATGGCTACACCTTC. This encodes CASSVGRTGVANYGYTF. Supplemented by reference TRBV9 and TRBJ1-2, the full variable domain reads DSGVTQTPKHLITATGQRVTLRCSPRSGDLSVYWYQQSLDQGLQFLIQYYNGEERAKGNILERFSAQQFPDLHSELNLSSLELGDSALYFCASSVGRTGVANYGYTFGSGTRLTVV.

The rearrangement links TRBV9 to TRBJ2-1; D unresolved. CDR3 length: 15 residues. V gave up 1 base and J gave up 2 bases, with 10 bases separating them. Germline-derived CDR1 and CDR2 are SGDLS and YYNGEE. The CDR3, as DNA: TGTGCCAGCAGCGTATCGATCAACACCTACAATGAGCAGTTCTTC. Protein sequence: CASSVSINTYNEQFF. Based on the CDR3 plus reference TRBV9 and TRBJ2-1, the full variable domain is DSGVTQTPKHLITATGQRVTLRCSPRSGDLSVYWYQQSLDQGLQFLIQYYNGEERAKGNILERFSAQQFPDLHSELNLSSLELGDSALYFCASSVSINTYNEQFFGPGTRLTVL.

The rearrangement uses TRBV12-2 and TRBJ2-1; the D segment call TRBD1 is taken from the table without a DNA check. TRBV12-2 is a pseudogene. This CDR3 has 18 residues. Here the CDR3 reads CASRLVLTVKAFYNEQFF. The CDR3 nucleotides are TGTGCAAGTCGCTTAGTTTTAACAGTTAAAGCTTTTTACAATGAGCAGTTCTTC.

The chain is built from TRBV12-5 and TRBJ2-1; 7 nucleotides line up with TRBD2. Germline V gene lookup returns CDR1 LGHNT and CDR2 FRNRAP. The CDR3 length is 14 residues. V trimming: 3 bases; J trimming: 5 bases; junction bases outside the gene matches: 4. The CDR3 nucleotides are TGTGCTAGTGGTTTAGCGGGACTTAACAATGAGCAGTTCTTC. It specifies CASGLAGLNNEQFF. The full variable domain, its missing parts supplied by reference TRBV12-5 and TRBJ2-1, is DARVTQTPRHKVTEMGQEVTMRCQPILGHNTVFWYRQTMMQGLELLAYFRNRAPLDDSGMPKDRFSAEMPDATLATLKIQPSEPRDSAVYFCASGLAGLNNEQFFGPGTRLTVL.

V gene TRBV5-1 combines with J gene TRBJ2-5; D remains ambiguous. From germline, CDR1 is SGHRS and CDR2 YFSETQ. Trimming shortened V by 1 base and J by 7 bases, and 14 bases separated the two germline ends. The CDR3 has 14 residues. The CDR3 region has the DNA TGCGCCAGCAGCTTGTATGCCCAGGTGGGGACCCAGTACTTC. The encoded protein is CASSLYAQVGTQYF.

The V call is TRBV7-9, the J call TRBJ1-1; the D is unclear. V lost 1 base and J 3 bases, leaving 9 bases between the germline ends. There are 14 residues in the CDR3. CDR1 is SEHNR, CDR2 FQNEAQ, per germline (reference sequence). CDR3 loop: CASSLGAGDTEAFF. The CDR3 DNA follows: TGTGCCAGCAGCTTAGGAGCGGGCGACACTGAAGCTTTCTTT.

V gene TRBV7-9 combines with J gene TRBJ1-5, with 10 nucleotides matching TRBD1. The germline gives CDR1 SEHNR, CDR2 FQNEAQ (reference sequence). The V and J ends lost 1 base and 8 bases, in that order; junction bases with no gene match: 5. This CDR3 has 15 residues. The CDR3 spells CASSLGGQGLKPQHF. The DNA of the CDR3 is TGTGCCAGCAGCTTAGGGGGACAGGGGTTAAAGCCCCAGCATTTT.